Sequencing of this T cell receptor (beta chain) was carried out in a study of cytomegalovirus exposure and HLA in healthy donors. Findings of the study overall: A later analysis linked a missense variant in DCLRE1C to the trimming of TCR beta V and J genes. It was assumed in the presence/absence analyses that sequencing depth was roughly uniform across donors.

About this clone: Its antigen remains unknown.

Primers: 60 Vbeta forward and 13 Jbeta reverse. The repertoire was sequenced with immunoSEQ multiplex PCR; TCRdb's copy has only in-frame clones and lacks some. The data show about 150,000 clones, 70% to 80% seen once. Material for sequencing was PBMCs. This receptor was identified in a woman in her 30s in good health and CMV-seropositive.

The CDR3 region is CSVEDETNYNEQFF. The DNA of the CDR3 is TGCAGCGTTGAAGACGAAACAAACTACAATGAGCAGTTCTTC. The rearrangement uses TRBV29-1 and TRBJ2-1; D is undetermined. The CDR3 length is 14 residues. Germline CDR1 and CDR2: SQVTM and ANQGSEA. V gave up 0 bases and J gave up 3 bases, with 9 bases separating them.